The 8 T cell receptor beta chains below come from one sample, sequenced in a study of cytomegalovirus exposure and HLA in healthy donors. PCR involved 60 Vbeta and 13 Jbeta primers. Here immunoSEQ multiplex PCR was the method, and the copy in TCRdb shows in-frame clones only, minus some. The table lists about 99,000 clones, roughly 9.1% of them singletons. Sequenced: PBMCs. The receptors stem from a man aged 35 to 55 in good health and CMV-seropositive.

This clone was counted a few times. V gene TRBV27 combines with J gene TRBJ2-3; D not resolved. The CDR3 is made up of 12 amino acids. Germline CDR1 and CDR2: MNHEY and SMNVEV (reference sequence). V was pared by 6 bases and J by 0 bases, with 4 bases between. The CDR3 sequence: CASRTSTDTQYF. The CDR3 nucleotides read TGTGCCAGCAGGACTAGCACAGATACGCAGTATTTT.

In its sample, this clone was seen a few times. The CDR3 DNA reads as TGTGCCTGCACTCAATCCCAGAACACTGAAGCTTTCTTT. Translated, it gives CACTQSQNTEAFF. The V and J genes are TRBV30 and TRBJ1-1, with D hard to call. V lost 6 bases to trimming and J lost 1 base, with 12 bases between them. This CDR3 region has 13 residues. Germline V lookup: CDR1 GTSNPN, CDR2 SVGIG (reference sequence).

This clone was picked up a small number of times. This rearrangement joins TRBV19 to TRBJ2-1; the D gene is possibly TRBD1 (7 bases). Between the trimmed V and J ends, which lost 5 bases and 7 bases, there was a span of 15 bases. Germline CDR1 and CDR2: LNHDA and SQIVND (reference sequence). The CDR3 covers 14 residues. For the CDR3, the DNA is TGTGCCAGTAGTTATCCAGGGGGGCAAAATGAGCAGTTCTTC. This gives the protein CASSYPGGQNEQFF.

This clone was seen a handful of times. The gene calls are TRBV27 and TRBJ1-3; D is uncertain. Looked up from germline, CDR1 is MNHEY and CDR2 is SMNVEV (reference sequence). This CDR3 has 14 residues. Deletions cut 7 bases from V and 0 bases from J, with 10 bases between. The CDR3, as DNA: TGTGCCAGCACCCCCTACTTCTCTGGAAACACCATATATTTT. Protein sequence: CASTPYFSGNTIYF.

Only a few counts were recorded for this clone. The chain combines TRBV7-3 with TRBJ1-1; D remains ambiguous. CDR3 length: 16 amino acids. Germline values: CDR1 SGHTA, CDR2 FQGTGA. V dropped 1 base and J dropped 5 bases, with 17 bases sitting between them. The CDR3 nucleotides read TGTGCCAGCAGCTTAAATGGCCGTCCCTCTGATACTGAAGCTTTCTTT. Translated: CASSLNGRPSDTEAFF.

This chain connects TRBV6-1 to TRBJ2-7; TRBD2 matches 14 bases. V shed 3 bases, J shed 7 bases, and the junction held 8 bases outside the gene matches. CDR3 size: 16 residues. The germline gives CDR1 MNHNS, CDR2 SASEGT. The CDR3 DNA is TGTGCCAGCAGTGATCAGACTAGCGGGAGGGCCTGGGAGCAGTACTTC. Translating it yields CASSDQTSGRAWEQYF.

The table lists this clone with a few counts. V usage is TRBV7-9 and J usage is TRBJ1-5, with no clear D. The CDR3 loop spans 15 amino acids. The germline V and J ends were trimmed by 6 bases and 4 bases, with 16 bases remaining between them. The V gene's germline CDR1 is SEHNR and CDR2 FQNEAQ (reference sequence). The CDR3 DNA is TGTGCCAGCAGACCTCTTAGCCTGAGTAATCAGCCCCAGCATTTT. Translating it yields CASRPLSLSNQPQHF.

The V gene is TRBV5-4, the J gene TRBJ2-3, with 12 positions matching TRBD2. CDR1 SGHNT and CDR2 YYREEE come from the germline V gene (reference sequence). The CDR3 sequence is 15 residues long. V lost 4 bases to trimming and J lost 6 bases; unmatched junction nucleotides: 6. The CDR3 spells CASSATSGRADTQYF. The CDR3, as DNA: TGTGCCAGCAGCGCGACTAGCGGGAGAGCGGATACGCAGTATTTT.